The clone carrying this T cell receptor (beta chain) has at least ten counts. This record belongs to a study of T cells after yellow fever vaccination. Trimming took 6 bases from V and 0 from J, leaving 15 bases between them. Germline V lookup: CDR1 MGHRA, CDR2 YSYEKL. This CDR3 has 17 residues. Study-level results: For sorted memory subsets on day 0, almost all vaccine-responding clonotypes were undetectable. Peak timing came faster in the weaker secondary response, day 5 versus 15. Subsequent booster samples again held most clones from primary vaccination (96% CD4, 85% to 90% CD8).

Template-switching 5'RACE yielded the TCR cDNA; a universal primer site and UMIs were added in the process. TCRdb independently ran MiXCR on the 5' RACE reads; one entry per CDR3 protein. This sample has approximately 31,000 distinct CDR3 sequences, with about 10% found just once. The chain links TRBV4-1 to TRBJ2-6; D possibly matches TRBD1 or TRBD2 (5 bases each). The clonotype comes from a man younger than 35 who received the YFV17D yellow fever vaccine. The sample consisted of PBMCs, either bulk or a sorted T-cell subset (CD4+, CD8+, memory, or dextramer-sorted; not recorded which), taken more than 14 days after the first yellow fever vaccination. The CDR3 DNA sequence: TGCGCCAGCAGGGGGGACGGCTACTTCTCTGGGGCCAACGTCCTGACTTTC. This sequence encodes CASRGDGYFSGANVLTF.